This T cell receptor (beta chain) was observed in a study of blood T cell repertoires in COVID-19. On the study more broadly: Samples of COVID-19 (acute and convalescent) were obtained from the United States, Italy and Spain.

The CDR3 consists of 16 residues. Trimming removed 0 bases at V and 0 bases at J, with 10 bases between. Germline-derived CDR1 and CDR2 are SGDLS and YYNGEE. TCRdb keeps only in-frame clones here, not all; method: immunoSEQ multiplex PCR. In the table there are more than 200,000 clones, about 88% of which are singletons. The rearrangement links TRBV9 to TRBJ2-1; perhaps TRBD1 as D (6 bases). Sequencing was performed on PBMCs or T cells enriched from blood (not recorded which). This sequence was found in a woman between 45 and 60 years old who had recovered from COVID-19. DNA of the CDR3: TGTGCCAGCAGCGTAGTGGGACAAAGCTCCTACAATGAGCAGTTCTTC. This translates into CASSVVGQSSYNEQFF.